These 8 T cell receptor beta chains came from one sample sequenced in a study of regulatory T cells in long-lasting Graves disease. Time point indicated: newly diagnosed GD, antithyroid drugs for less than 3 months. RNA isolated from PBMCs was used to make the TCR library. Both iRepertoire HTBI primers and Arm-PCR of CDR3 regions were used to build the TCR beta libraries. TCRdb called the multiplex PCR reads again in MiXCR, with one record for every CDR3 protein. The sample shows over 300,000 distinct CDR3 sequences, 15% to 17% of them seen only once. The sample consisted of peripheral blood mononuclear cells (PBMCs), taken at new diagnosis, from a patient treated with antithyroid drugs. The receptors originated from a female donor with Graves disease.

This clonotype was seen repeatedly, ten times or more. The J gene is TRBJ1-3, the V gene TRBV9; the match to TRBD1 covers 8 bases. After removal of 3 bases from V and 6 bases from J, the junction contained 8 bases not matched to a gene. Germline V gene sequence: CDR1 SGDLS, CDR2 YYNGEE. The CDR3 is 15 amino acids. CDR3 sequence (DNA): TGTGCCAGCAGCGCCCAGGGGGCAGGAGAAAACACCATATATTTT. Its translation is CASSAQGAGENTIYF. Supplemented by reference TRBV9 and TRBJ1-3, the full variable domain reads DSGVTQTPKHLITATGQRVTLRCSPRSGDLSVYWYQQSLDQGLQFLIQYYNGEERAKGNILERFSAQQFPDLHSELNLSSLELGDSALYFCASSAQGAGENTIYFGEGSWLTVV.

This clonotype was seen many times. V gene TRBV5-1 combines with J gene TRBJ1-1, with unresolved D. Trimming cost V 3 bases and J 0 bases, with 9 bases left between them. The CDR3 totals 14 residues. In germline, CDR1 is SGHRS, CDR2 YFSETQ. In DNA, the CDR3 is TGCGCCAGCAGCTCCAGTATCATGAACACTGAAGCTTTCTTT. Its protein is CASSSSIMNTEAFF.

CDR3 amino acids: CATSDPGTGGAETYNEQFF. The CDR3 DNA reads as TGTGCCACCAGTGATCCCGGGACAGGGGGCGCGGAGACCTACAATGAGCAGTTCTTC. The V call is TRBV24-1, the J call TRBJ2-1; 12 bases map to TRBD1. With V trimmed by 3 bases and J by 2 bases, 10 bases remained unmatched. The V gene's germline CDR1 is KGHDR and CDR2 SFDVKD. This CDR3 region has 19 residues.

Ten or more counts support this clonotype. The chain employs TRBV7-2 and TRBJ2-1; possibly TRBD2 for D (6 bases). CDR1 SGHTA and CDR2 FQGNSA come from the germline V gene. Trimming removed 2 bases from V and 8 bases from J, with 19 bases in between. This CDR3 is built from 16 residues. CDR3 protein: CASSLSSRRDFYEQFF. The CDR3 DNA is TGTGCCAGCAGCTTATCCTCTCGCCGGGACTTCTATGAGCAGTTCTTC.

This clonotype was observed many times. V is TRBV6-1 and J is TRBJ1-1, with D hard to call. The germline V and J ends were trimmed by 6 bases and 9 bases, with 23 bases remaining between them. This CDR3 is 15 amino acids long. CDR1 and CDR2 from the germline V gene are MNHNS and SASEGT. This CDR3 is CASSRSAGADQKAFF. In nucleotides, the CDR3 is TGTGCCAGCAGCCGATCGGCAGGCGCGGATCAAAAAGCTTTCTTT.

The gene calls are TRBV11-2 and TRBJ1-2; TRBD1 aligns across 8 bases. Unmatched junction bases numbered 8, after V lost 3 bases and J lost 5 bases. CDR1 is SGHAT and CDR2 is FQNNGV in the germline V gene. The CDR3 runs 15 residues. CDR3 protein: CASSLDTGGRYGYTF. In DNA, the CDR3 is TGTGCCAGCAGCTTGGACACAGGGGGTCGGTATGGCTACACCTTC.

As concerns this clonotype: It may be a read error: a sequence one base away is much more abundant. Here the CDR3 omits its conserved ending phenylalanine or tryptophan, so a read error is the likely source. The gene calls are TRBV29-1 and TRBJ1-1; D may be TRBD1 (6 bases). This CDR3 has 13 amino acids. Germline CDR1 SQVTM, CDR2 ANQGSEA. V was shortened by 3 bases and J by 1 base, with 9 bases between the two germline ends. CDR3 region: CSVEGAQNTEAFL. Here the CDR3 DNA reads TGCAGCGTTGAGGGGGCTCAGAACACTGAAGCTTTCCTT.

This clonotype showed up many times. The chain uses TRBV15 and TRBJ2-1; perhaps TRBD1 as D (7 bases). V was cut by 3 bases and J by 10 bases, with 22 bases left in between. The length of the CDR3 is 16 residues. The germline CDR1 and CDR2 sequences are LNHNV and YYDKDF (reference sequence). The DNA of the CDR3 is TGTGCCACCAGCAGCCCCGGAGGGGGCGCGATGGGAGAGCAGTTCTTC. Amino acids: CATSSPGGGAMGEQFF. Full variable domain (rest looked up from reference TRBV15 and TRBJ2-1): DAMVIQNPRYQVTQFGKPVTLSCSQTLNHNVMYWYQQKSSQAPKLLFHYYDKDFNNEADTPDNFQSRRPNTSFCFLDIRSPGLGDTAMYLCATSSPGGGAMGEQFFGPGTRLTVL.